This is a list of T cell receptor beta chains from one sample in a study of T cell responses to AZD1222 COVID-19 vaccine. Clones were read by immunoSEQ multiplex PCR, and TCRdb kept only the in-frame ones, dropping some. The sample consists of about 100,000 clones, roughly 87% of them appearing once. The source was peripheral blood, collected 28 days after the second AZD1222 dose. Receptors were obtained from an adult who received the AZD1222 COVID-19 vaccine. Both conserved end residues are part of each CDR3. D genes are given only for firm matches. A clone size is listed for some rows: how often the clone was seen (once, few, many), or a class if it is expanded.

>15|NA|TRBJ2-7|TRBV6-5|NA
TGTGCCAGCAGGGCCTCTCGCGGGACTTCCTACGAGCAGTACTTC
CASRASRGTSYEQYF
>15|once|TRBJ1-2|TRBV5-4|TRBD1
TGTGCCAGCAGCCACAGACAGGGGGGTCCCTATGGCTACACCTTC
CASSHRQGGPYGYTF
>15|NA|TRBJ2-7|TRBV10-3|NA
TGTGCCATCAGTGAATGGCGGGACAGATCCTACGAGCAGTACTTC
CAISEWRDRSYEQYF
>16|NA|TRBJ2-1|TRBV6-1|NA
TGTGCCAGCAGTGAATTTCAGGGGAGCTCCTACAATGAGCAGTTCTTC
CASSEFQGSSYNEQFF
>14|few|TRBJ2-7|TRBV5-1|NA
TGCGCCAGCAGCTTGGATCCGACAGGCTACGAGCAGTACTTC
CASSLDPTGYEQYF
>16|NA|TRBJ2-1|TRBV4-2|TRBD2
TGTGCCAGCAGCCAAGAGTCTAGCGGGAGATACAATGAGCAGTTCTTC
CASSQESSGRYNEQFF
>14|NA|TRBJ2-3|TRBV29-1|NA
TGCAGCGTACCCGGGGGAGGATCTTCAGATACGCAGTATTTT
CSVPGGGSSDTQYF
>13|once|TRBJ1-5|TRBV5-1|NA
TGCGCCAGCAGCTTGGGGAGCAATCAGCCCCAGCATTTT
CASSLGSNQPQHF
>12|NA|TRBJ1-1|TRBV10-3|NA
TGTGCCATCAGCCAGAGGAACACTGAAGCTTTCTTT
CAISQRNTEAFF
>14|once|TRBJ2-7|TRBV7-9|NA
TGTGCCAGCAGCGACCCCAGGCGCAACTACGAGCAGTACTTC
CASSDPRRNYEQYF
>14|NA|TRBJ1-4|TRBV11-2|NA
TGTGCCAGCAGCTTAGTGGAATCGAATGAAAAACTGTTTTTT
CASSLVESNEKLFF
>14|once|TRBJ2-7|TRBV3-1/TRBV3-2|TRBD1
TGTGCCAGCAGCCAAGGGACAGGGGTTCACGAGCAGTACTTC
CASSQGTGVHEQYF
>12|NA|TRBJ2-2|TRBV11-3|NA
TGTGCCAGCAGCTTAGATTACGGGGAGCTGTTTTTT
CASSLDYGELFF
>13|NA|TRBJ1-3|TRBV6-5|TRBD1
TGTGCCAGCACGGGACAGGTTGGAAACACCATATATTTT
CASTGQVGNTIYF
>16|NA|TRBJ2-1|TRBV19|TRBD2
TGTGCCAGTAGAAGGAAGGGACTAGCGGGAGACAATGAGCAGTTCTTC
CASRRKGLAGDNEQFF
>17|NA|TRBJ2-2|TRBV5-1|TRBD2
TGCGCCAGCAGGCCAGGACTAGCGGGATCCCACACCGGGGAGCTGTTTTTT
CASRPGLAGSHTGELFF
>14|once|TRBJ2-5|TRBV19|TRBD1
TGTGCCAGTAGTGAAGGACAGGGGGGACAGACCCAGTACTTC
CASSEGQGGQTQYF
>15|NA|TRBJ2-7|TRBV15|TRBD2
TGTGCCACCAGCAGAGACCTAGCGGGAGGGCCCGAGCAGTACTTC
CATSRDLAGGPEQYF
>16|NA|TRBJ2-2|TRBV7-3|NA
TGTGCCAGCAGCTTAGTTCCAGGAAAGAACACCGGGGAGCTGTTTTTT
CASSLVPGKNTGELFF
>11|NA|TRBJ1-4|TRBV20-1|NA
TGCAGTGCTGGAGACTTGGAAAAACTGTTTTTT
CSAGDLEKLFF
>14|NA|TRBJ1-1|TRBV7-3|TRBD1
TGTGCCAGCAAAAAGGACAGGGGTGATTCTGAAGCTTTCTTT
CASKKDRGDSEAFF
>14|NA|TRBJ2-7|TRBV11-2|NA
TGTGCCAGCAGCTTAGAAACGGGCCGCTACGAGCAGTACTTC
CASSLETGRYEQYF
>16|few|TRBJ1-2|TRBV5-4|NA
TGTGCCAGCAGCCCCGGGTTGCGAGGCCAGCGGTATGGCTACACCTTC
CASSPGLRGQRYGYTF
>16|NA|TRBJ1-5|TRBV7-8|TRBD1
TGTGCCAGTACAGGGGGACCCGTCTCGGGCAATCAGCCCCAGCATTTT
CASTGGPVSGNQPQHF
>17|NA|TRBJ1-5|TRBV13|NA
TGTGCCAGCAGCTCTAGATCGGACGGATATAGCAATCAGCCCCAGCATTTT
CASSSRSDGYSNQPQHF
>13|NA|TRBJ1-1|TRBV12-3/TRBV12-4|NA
TGTGCCAGCAGCCGGAGTAGAGGGACTGAAGCTTTCTTT
CASSRSRGTEAFF
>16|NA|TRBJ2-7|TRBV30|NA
TGTGCCTGGAGTGTAAATTGGCAGGCGAGCTCCTACGAGCAGTACTTC
CAWSVNWQASSYEQYF
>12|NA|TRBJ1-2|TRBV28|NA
TGTGCCAGCAGTTACACTCCCTATGGCTACACCTTC
CASSYTPYGYTF
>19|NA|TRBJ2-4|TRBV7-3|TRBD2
TGTGCCAGCAGCGTACTTTCTAGCGGGAGGAAGCTAGCCAAAAACATTCAGTACTTC
CASSVLSSGRKLAKNIQYF
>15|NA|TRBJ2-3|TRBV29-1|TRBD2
TGCAGCGTTGCCGGACTAGCGGGGTACACAGATACGCAGTATTTT
CSVAGLAGYTDTQYF
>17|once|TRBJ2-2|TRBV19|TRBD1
TGTGCCAGTAGTAACCGGGACAGGGGGCGCCCAACCGGGGAGCTGTTTTTT
CASSNRDRGRPTGELFF
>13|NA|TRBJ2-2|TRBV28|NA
TGTGCCAGCAGAATTACAGGTACCGGGGAGCTGTTTTTT
CASRITGTGELFF
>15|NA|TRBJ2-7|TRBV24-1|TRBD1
TGTGCCACCAGTGATTCTGGACAGGGAGCCTACGAGCAGTACTTC
CATSDSGQGAYEQYF
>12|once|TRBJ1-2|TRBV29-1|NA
TGCAGCGTTGCCTCGGGGAACTATGGCTACACCTTC
CSVASGNYGYTF
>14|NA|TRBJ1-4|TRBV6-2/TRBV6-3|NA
TGTGCCAGCGGCCGGACTGCAACTAATGAAAAACTGTTTTTT
CASGRTATNEKLFF
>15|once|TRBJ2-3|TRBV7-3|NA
TGTGCCAGCAGCCAGCGGGTGGAATCACCAGATACGCAGTATTTT
CASSQRVESPDTQYF
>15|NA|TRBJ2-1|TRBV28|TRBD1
TGTGCCAGCAGCCGCCGGGACAGGGATTCCAATGAGCAGTTCTTC
CASSRRDRDSNEQFF
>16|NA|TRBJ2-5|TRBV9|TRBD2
TGTGCCAGCAGCGTCTCTAGCGGGAGGTTGGGTGAGACCCAGTACTTC
CASSVSSGRLGETQYF
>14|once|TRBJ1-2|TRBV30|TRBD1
TGTGCCTGGAGCGGGACAGGCCTAAACTATGGCTACACCTTC
CAWSGTGLNYGYTF
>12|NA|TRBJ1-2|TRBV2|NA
TGTGCCAGCACTCGGGTAAACTATGGCTACACCTTC
CASTRVNYGYTF
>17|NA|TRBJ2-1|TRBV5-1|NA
TGCGCCAGCAGCTCCCCGACGGGACTCGGGGCGCACAATGAGCAGTTCTTC
CASSSPTGLGAHNEQFF
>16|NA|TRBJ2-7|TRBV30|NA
TGTGCCTGGAGTTCAACAGGGCGCATAAGCTCCTACGAGCAGTACTTC
CAWSSTGRISSYEQYF
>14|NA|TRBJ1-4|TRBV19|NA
TGTGCCAGTAGACGCGCGGGAATAGATGAAAAACTGTTTTTT
CASRRAGIDEKLFF
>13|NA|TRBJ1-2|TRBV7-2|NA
TGTGCCAGCAGCTTAAGGGAGGGGTATGGCTACACCTTC
CASSLREGYGYTF
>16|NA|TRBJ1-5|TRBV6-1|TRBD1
TGTGCCAGCAGTGAAGTAGACAGGGCCGGAAGTCAGCCCCAGCATTTT
CASSEVDRAGSQPQHF
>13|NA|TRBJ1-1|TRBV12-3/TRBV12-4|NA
TGTGCCAGCAGTTTTTACAGGGAGCCTGAAGCTTTCTTT
CASSFYREPEAFF
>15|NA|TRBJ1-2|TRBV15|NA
TGTGCCACCAGCAAAACACCCGGGACAACTTATGGCTACACCTTC
CATSKTPGTTYGYTF
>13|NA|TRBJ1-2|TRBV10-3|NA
TGTGCCATCAGTCCGACAGATAACTATGGCTACACCTTC
CAISPTDNYGYTF
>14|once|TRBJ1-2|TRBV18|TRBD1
TGTGCCAGCTCACTGGACAGGGTCGAGGTTGGCTACACCTTC
CASSLDRVEVGYTF
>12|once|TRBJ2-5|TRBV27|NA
TGTGCCAGCAGCACGGGGCTGGAGACCCAGTACTTC
CASSTGLETQYF
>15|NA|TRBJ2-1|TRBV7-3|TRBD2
TGTGCCAGCTCACTAGCGGGAGGGGATCACAATGAGCAGTTCTTC
CASSLAGGDHNEQFF
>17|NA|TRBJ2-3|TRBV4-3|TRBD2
TGCGCCAGCAGCCCTAGGACTAGCGGGAGTGGGGCAGATACGCAGTATTTT
CASSPRTSGSGADTQYF
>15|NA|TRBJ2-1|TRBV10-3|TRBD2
TGTGCCATCAGTGAAGGACTAGCGGCTGACAATGAGCAGTTCTTC
CAISEGLAADNEQFF
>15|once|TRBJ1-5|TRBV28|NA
TGTGCCAGTTGGGGTTGGGGGGGGCAAAATCAGCCCCAGCATTTT
CASWGWGGQNQPQHF
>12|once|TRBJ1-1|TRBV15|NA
TGTGCCACCAGCGCGGAGGCCTCTGAAGCTTTCTTT
CATSAEASEAFF
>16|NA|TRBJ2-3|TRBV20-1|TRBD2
TGCAGTGCTAGTTCGGGACTAGCGGGAATTACAGATACGCAGTATTTT
CSASSGLAGITDTQYF
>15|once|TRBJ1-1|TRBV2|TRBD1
TGTGCCAGCAGGACGGGACAGGGCATGAACACTGAAGCTTTCTTT
CASRTGQGMNTEAFF
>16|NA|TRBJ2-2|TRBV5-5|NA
TGTGCCAGCAGCCAAGCAAGGACGGTGAACACCGGGGAGCTGTTTTTT
CASSQARTVNTGELFF
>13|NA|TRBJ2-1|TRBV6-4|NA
TGTGCCAGCAGTGCTGATCAATACAATGAGCAGTTCTTC
CASSADQYNEQFF
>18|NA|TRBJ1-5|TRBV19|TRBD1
TGTGCCAGTAGTAGCTCAGGACAGGGTGTACGGGTAAATCAGCCCCAGCATTTT
CASSSSGQGVRVNQPQHF